These 29 T cell receptor beta chains share one sample of origin, sequenced in a study of identical twins. TCRdb fed the 5' RACE reads into MiXCR, producing one record per CDR3 protein. Among roughly 700,000 distinct CDR3 sequences listed, roughly 8% were seen once. These same records also appear under a second study, on yellow fever vaccine responses in identical twins.

The sequenced sample was PBMCs. All receptors derive from a woman under 30 in good health.

By proportion, this clonotype is medium-sized (0.01 to 0.1%). The V call is TRBV6-2 or TRBV6-3, the J call TRBJ2-2; D is ambiguous. Germline loops: CDR1 MNHEY, CDR2 SVGEGT. V was pared by 4 bases and J by 0 bases, with 0 bases between. This CDR3 contains 12 residues. The CDR3 loop reads CASSSNTGELFF. The DNA for the CDR3 is TGTGCCAGCAGTTCGAACACCGGGGAGCTGTTTTTT.

This sequence joins TRBV2 and TRBJ2-4; unclear D gene. The germline V gene has CDR1 SNHLY and CDR2 FYNNEI. Trimming stripped 7 bases from V and 0 bases from J, with 10 bases between. The length of the CDR3 is 14 residues. This CDR3 is CASKVDGAKNIQYF. For the CDR3, the DNA is TGTGCCAGCAAAGTTGATGGAGCCAAAAACATTCAGTACTTC. Variable domain in full (rest from reference TRBV2 and TRBJ2-4): EPEVTQTPSHQVTQMGQEVILRCVPISNHLYFYWYRQILGQKVEFLVSFYNNEISEKSEIFDDQFSVERPDGSNFTLKIRSTKLEDSAMYFCASKVDGAKNIQYFGAGTRLSVL.

This clonotype was counted between two and nine times. The chain employs TRBV14 and TRBJ2-2; D call uncertain. V was trimmed by 0 bases and J by 7 bases, leaving 15 bases between them. The germline V gene encodes CDR1 SGHDN and CDR2 FVKESK. The length of the CDR3 is 16 residues. CDR3: CASSQDVIPLYGELFF. The CDR3 DNA follows: TGTGCCAGCAGCCAAGACGTCATCCCTTTATACGGGGAGCTGTTTTTT.

The chain combines TRBV29-1 with TRBJ2-3; 7 bases align to TRBD2. Germline CDR1 reads SQVTM; CDR2 reads ANQGSEA. The CDR3 length is 19 residues. The junction had 15 bases not matched to a gene; V was cut back by 0 bases and J by 0 bases. CDR3 sequence (DNA): TGCAGCGTTGAAGATAGTCGGAAGCGGGGTGCATCTAGCACAGATACGCAGTATTTT. Its translation is CSVEDSRKRGASSTDTQYF.

The chain uses TRBV7-2 and TRBJ2-7; tentative D call: TRBD1 (5 bases). There are 14 residues in the CDR3. V was cut by 5 bases and J by 3 bases, with 14 bases left in between. CDR1 and CDR2 (germline): SGHTA, FQGNSA. In nucleotides, the CDR3 is TGTGCCAGCAGCCCCGCCAGGGCCAACTACGAGCAGTACTTC. As protein: CASSPARANYEQYF.

This clonotype was counted a few times. V usage is TRBV25-1 and J usage is TRBJ1-1; possible D gene TRBD1, 5 bases. Germline CDR1 is MGHDK and CDR2 is SYGVNS. V shed 1 base and J shed 0 bases, with 9 bases lying between them. The CDR3 consists of 15 residues. The CDR3 region is CASSESNRLNTEAFF. Here the CDR3 DNA reads TGTGCCAGCAGTGAATCGAACAGGTTGAACACTGAAGCTTTCTTT.

The genes are TRBV27 and TRBJ1-5, with D hard to call. The CDR3 extends over 14 amino acids. Trimming shortened V by 2 bases and J by 6 bases, and 11 bases separated the two germline ends. The germline gives CDR1 MNHEY, CDR2 SMNVEV (reference sequence). Written as DNA, the CDR3 is TGTGCCAGCAGTTTAGTGGTTACGGGTCAGCCCCAGCATTTT. This translates into CASSLVVTGQPQHF.

This chain uses TRBV7-2 with TRBJ2-3, with 8 bases aligning to TRBD1. The germline V gene encodes CDR1 SGHTA and CDR2 FQGNSA. The CDR3 runs 15 residues. With V trimmed by 6 bases and J by 6 bases, 11 bases remained unmatched. CDR3 sequence reads: CASRPRTGSVDTQYF. CDR3 sequence (DNA): TGTGCCAGCAGACCCAGGACAGGGAGCGTCGATACGCAGTATTTT.

The genes are TRBV20-1 and TRBJ2-2; TRBD1 might be the D (6 bases). V was trimmed by 3 bases and J by 0 bases, leaving 14 bases between them. The V gene's germline CDR1 is DFQATT and CDR2 SNEGSKA (reference sequence). The CDR3 covers 16 residues. This CDR3 is CSARATGSSNTGELFF. The CDR3 nucleotides are TGCAGTGCTAGGGCCACAGGGTCGTCGAACACCGGGGAGCTGTTTTTT.

This clonotype was seen a few times. V gene TRBV7-9 combines with J gene TRBJ2-7, with TRBD1 matching over 9 bases. Trimming removed 1 base from V and 6 bases from J; junction bases left unmatched: 7. The CDR3 totals 15 residues. Germline V CDR1 and CDR2: SEHNR, FQNEAQ (reference sequence). CDR3 amino acids: CASSLVGQGSGEQYF. The CDR3, as DNA: TGTGCCAGCAGCTTAGTGGGACAGGGATCTGGCGAGCAGTACTTC.

This clonotype occurred many times. The genes are TRBV7-9 and TRBJ1-1, with 8 bases aligning to TRBD1. This CDR3 has 13 amino acids. In germline, CDR1 is SEHNR, CDR2 FQNEAQ (reference sequence). Trimming removed 8 bases from V and 3 bases from J; junction bases left unmatched: 5. CDR3: CASQPGQDTEAFF. CDR3 sequence (DNA): TGTGCCAGCCAACCGGGACAGGACACTGAAGCTTTCTTT.

The V gene is TRBV28, the J gene TRBJ2-7, with TRBD1 matching 8 bases. V trimming: 4 bases; J trimming: 6 bases; junction bases outside the gene matches: 17. Germline CDR1 and CDR2: MDHEN and SYDVKM. The CDR3 covers 17 residues. The CDR3 nucleotides are TGTGCCAGCAGTTCCGATATGGGACAGGAGAGAATCTGCGAGCAGTACTTC. Translating it yields CASSSDMGQERICEQYF. Full variable domain (rest looked up from reference TRBV28 and TRBJ2-7): DVKVTQSSRYLVKRTGEKVFLECVQDMDHENMFWYRQDPGLGLRLIYFSYDVKMKEKGDIPEGYSVSREKKERFSLILESASTNQTSMYLCASSSDMGQERICEQYFGPGTRLTVT.

This clonotype was recorded many times. The rearrangement links TRBV7-9 to TRBJ2-2; 11 bases align to TRBD2. The CDR3 has 16 residues. J lost 1 base, V lost 6 bases, and 4 bases had no gene match. The V gene's germline CDR1 is SEHNR and CDR2 FQNEAQ (reference sequence). The CDR3 sequence is CASRTGLAGNTGELFF. In DNA, the CDR3 is TGTGCCAGCAGGACCGGACTAGCGGGGAACACCGGGGAGCTGTTTTTT.

The rearrangement uses TRBV20-1 and TRBJ2-7; D might be TRBD1 or TRBD2, each matching 5 bases. The V gene's germline CDR1 is DFQATT and CDR2 SNEGSKA (reference sequence). With 0 bases removed from V and 0 bases from J, the gap between germline ends came to 18 bases. This CDR3 is 17 amino acids long. The CDR3 nucleotides read TGCAGTGCTAGAGAGGGACGGCTAGGAAGTACCTCCTACGAGCAGTACTTC. Its translation is CSAREGRLGSTSYEQYF.

The chain combines TRBV27 with TRBJ1-5; a possible D gene is TRBD1 (6 bases). The CDR3 loop spans 15 amino acids. Germline assignment: CDR1 MNHEY and CDR2 SMNVEV (reference sequence). Trimming stripped 5 bases from V and 2 bases from J, with 13 bases between. The CDR3 region is CASSATGMGNQPQHF. The CDR3 bases are TGTGCCAGCAGTGCCACAGGGATGGGCAATCAGCCCCAGCATTTT.

V is TRBV11-2 and J is TRBJ2-6; D remains unclear. The ends were cut back, 1 base at V and 3 bases at J, with 10 bases in the middle. Germline lookup yields CDR1 SGHAT and CDR2 FQNNGV. The CDR3 runs to 16 residues. The DNA for the CDR3 is TGTGCCAGCAGCTTAGGTATAGGGTTTGGGGCCAACGTCCTGACTTTC. As protein: CASSLGIGFGANVLTF.

The chain combines TRBV29-1 with TRBJ2-7; no definite D call. Germline lookup yields CDR1 SQVTM and CDR2 ANQGSEA. The CDR3 loop spans 12 amino acids. Trimming cost V 5 bases and J 0 bases, with 8 bases left between them. The CDR3 nucleotides read TGCAGCGTTCCCGGTATCTCCTACGAGCAGTACTTC. This translates into CSVPGISYEQYF.

V and J are TRBV20-1 and TRBJ2-2; maybe TRBD1 (6 bases). CDR3 length equals 12 residues. V was trimmed by 4 bases and J by 3 bases, leaving 6 bases between them. Germline V gene sequence: CDR1 DFQATT, CDR2 SNEGSKA (reference sequence). The CDR3 coding sequence is TGCAGTGCTACAGGGGACACCGGGGAGCTGTTTTTT. This translates into CSATGDTGELFF.

The chain carries TRBV27 and TRBJ2-7; D not resolved. There are 16 residues in the CDR3. Trimming left V 2 bases short and J 2 bases short, with 16 bases between. Germline-derived CDR1 and CDR2 are MNHEY and SMNVEV (reference sequence). This CDR3 reads CASSLLPPNSPYEQYF. CDR3 nucleotide sequence: TGTGCCAGCAGTTTACTTCCCCCCAACTCCCCCTACGAGCAGTACTTC.

The chain combines TRBV12-3 or TRBV12-4 with TRBJ2-7; D might be TRBD2 (6 bases). V lost 5 bases to trimming and J lost 2 bases, with 10 bases between them. The CDR3 totals 13 residues. The CDR3 is CASSLREPYEQYF. As DNA, the CDR3 is TGTGCCAGCAGTCTCCGGGAGCCCTACGAGCAGTACTTC.

This clonotype was counted between two and nine times. The gene calls are TRBV19 and TRBJ2-3; D is uncertain. The CDR3 extends over 17 amino acids. The germline V gene has CDR1 LNHDA and CDR2 SQIVND (reference sequence). V dropped 3 bases and J dropped 0 bases, with 16 bases sitting between them. The CDR3 DNA reads as TGTGCCAGTAGTATTCCCCGAGTCCTGACTAGCACAGATACGCAGTATTTT. It translates to CASSIPRVLTSTDTQYF.

This clonotype appeared a few times. The V and J genes are TRBV12-3 or TRBV12-4 and TRBJ1-5; 10 bases are shared with TRBD1. Trimming cost V 3 bases and J 6 bases; bases outside gene matches: 5. The CDR3 consists of 15 residues. DNA of the CDR3: TGTGCCAGCAGTTTGGGGACAGGGGTCAGTCAGCCCCAGCATTTT. It yields the protein CASSLGTGVSQPQHF.

The V and J genes are TRBV3-1 and TRBJ2-3, with a possible D match to TRBD2 (7 bases). Between the trimmed V and J ends, which lost 1 base and 14 bases, there was a span of 19 bases. The length of the CDR3 is 14 residues. In germline, CDR1 is LGHDT, CDR2 YNNKEL (reference sequence). The CDR3 is CASSQGARGATSYF. In DNA form, the CDR3 reads TGTGCCAGCAGCCAAGGCGCACGGGGGGCTACGTCGTATTTT.

This clonotype came up a few times. The chain recombines TRBV6-1 with TRBJ2-7, with 7 bases fitting TRBD1. With V trimmed by 5 bases and J by 2 bases, 9 bases remained unmatched. Germline V CDR1 and CDR2: MNHNS, SASEGT. CDR3 size: 15 residues. This chain's CDR3 is CASSRGQTVTYEQYF. The CDR3 coding sequence is TGTGCCAGCAGTCGGGGACAGACGGTGACCTACGAGCAGTACTTC.

This clonotype turned up a few times. The rearrangement joins TRBV12-3 or TRBV12-4 to TRBJ2-6; D may be TRBD1 or TRBD2 (6 bases each). Trimming left V 6 bases short and J 2 bases short, with 17 bases between. The CDR3 sequence is 17 residues long. This chain's CDR3 is CASSPLPGATGANVLTF. The CDR3 region has the DNA TGTGCCAGCAGCCCCCTGCCGGGGGCCACTGGGGCCAACGTCCTGACTTTC.

This clonotype has a handful of counts. The chain combines TRBV27 with TRBJ2-5; D is possibly TRBD2 (6 bases). CDR1 is MNHEY and CDR2 is SMNVEV in the germline V gene (reference sequence). V lost 2 bases and J lost 4, with 8 bases in between. The length of the CDR3 is 13 residues. CDR3 residues: CASSLTSRETQYF. The CDR3 coding sequence is TGTGCCAGCAGTTTAACTAGCCGAGAGACCCAGTACTTC.

This clonotype was picked up many times. CDR3 DNA sequence: TGTGCCAGCAGTTTGACGGGGGTATACAATGAGCAGTTCTTC. Translating gives CASSLTGVYNEQFF. The genes are TRBV27 and TRBJ2-1, with D perhaps matching TRBD2 (6 bases). Trimming cost V 3 bases and J 4 bases, with 10 bases left between them. Germline-derived CDR1 and CDR2 are MNHEY and SMNVEV (reference sequence). This CDR3 spans 14 amino acids.

The rearrangement uses TRBV7-9 and TRBJ2-2; D perhaps matches TRBD1 (6 bases). The germline V and J ends were trimmed by 5 bases and 4 bases, with 14 bases remaining between them. The CDR3 sequence is 15 residues long. From germline, CDR1 is SEHNR and CDR2 FQNEAQ (reference sequence). The CDR3 loop is CASSLTGDSTGELFF. In DNA form, the CDR3 reads TGTGCCAGCAGCCTGACAGGAGATAGCACCGGGGAGCTGTTTTTT.

The chain combines TRBV29-1 with TRBJ2-1; 14 bases align to TRBD2. There are 12 residues in the CDR3. CDR1 SQVTM and CDR2 ANQGSEA come from the germline V gene. V shed 6 bases and J 15 bases; nucleotides not matched to a gene: 7. CDR3 in amino acids: CSVPGTSGSVFF. The CDR3 coding sequence is TGCAGCGTCCCTGGGACTAGCGGGAGTGTGTTCTTC.